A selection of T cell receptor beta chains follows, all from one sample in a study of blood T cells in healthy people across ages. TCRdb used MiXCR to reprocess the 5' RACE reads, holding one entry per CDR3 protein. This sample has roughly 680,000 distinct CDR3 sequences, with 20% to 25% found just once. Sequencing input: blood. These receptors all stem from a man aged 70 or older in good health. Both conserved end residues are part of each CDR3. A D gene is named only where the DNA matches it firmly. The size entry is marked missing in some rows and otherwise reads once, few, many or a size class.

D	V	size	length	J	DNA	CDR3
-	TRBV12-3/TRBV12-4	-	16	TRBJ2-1	TGTGCCAGCAGTTCATCTTACGGGGTCACCTACAATGAGCAGTTCTTC	CASSSSYGVTYNEQFF
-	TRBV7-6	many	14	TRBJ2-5	TGTGCCAGCAGCTTAACCGGCTACCAAGAGACCCAGTACTTC	CASSLTGYQETQYF
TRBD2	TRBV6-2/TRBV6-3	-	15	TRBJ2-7	TGTGCCAGCAGCCAAATGGGACTAGCGGGACGAGAGCAGTACTTC	CASSQMGLAGREQYF
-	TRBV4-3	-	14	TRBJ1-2	TGCGCCAGCAGCCTATCGGGAGGGCTGAACGGCTACACCTTC	CASSLSGGLNGYTF
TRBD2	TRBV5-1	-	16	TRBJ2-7	TGCGCCAGCAGCTTGGCCCAGCGGGAGGGCTCCTACGAGCAGTACTTC	CASSLAQREGSYEQYF
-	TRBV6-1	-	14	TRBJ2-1	TGTGCCAGCAGTCGGTCGAGCTCCTACAATGAGCAGTTCTTC	CASSRSSSYNEQFF
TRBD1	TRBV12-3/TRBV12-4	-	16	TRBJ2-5	TGTGCCAGCAGTCTACTATCGGGACAGGGGAGACAGACCCAGTACTTC	CASSLLSGQGRQTQYF
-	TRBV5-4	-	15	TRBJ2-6	TGTGCCAGCAGCTCCATAGGAGAGGGGGCCAACGTCCTGACTTTC	CASSSIGEGANVLTF
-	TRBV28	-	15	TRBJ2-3	TGTGCCAGCAGTTTTGGGGTAGGGGTCCCAGATACGCAGTATTTT	CASSFGVGVPDTQYF
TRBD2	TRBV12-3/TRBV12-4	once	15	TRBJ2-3	TGTGCCAGCACAGTAGCGGGAGTAAGCGCAGATATGCAGTATTTT	CASTVAGVSADMQYF
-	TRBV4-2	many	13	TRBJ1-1	TGTGCCAGCAGCCAAGAACAGGCTTTTGAAGCTTTCTTT	CASSQEQAFEAFF
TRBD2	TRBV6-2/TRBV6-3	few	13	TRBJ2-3	TGTGCCAGCGATACGGGAGGGTTGGATACGCAGTATTTT	CASDTGGLDTQYF
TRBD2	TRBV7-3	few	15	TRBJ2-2	TGTGCCAGCAGCCCTGCGGGGGGCATCGGCGGGGAGCTGTTTTTT	CASSPAGGIGGELFF
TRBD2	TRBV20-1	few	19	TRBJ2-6	TGCAGTGCTAGCTCGTCTAGCGGGAGCCCTAGCTCTGGGGCCAACGTCCTGACTTTC	CSASSSSGSPSSGANVLTF
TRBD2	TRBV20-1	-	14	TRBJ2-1	TGCAGTGCTAGCGGGACTAGCGGGAAACGAGAACAGTTCTTC	CSASGTSGKREQFF
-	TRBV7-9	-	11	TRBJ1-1	TGTGCCAGCGGCGCGCTTACTGAAGCTTTCTTT	CASGALTEAFF
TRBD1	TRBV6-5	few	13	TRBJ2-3	TGTGCCAGCCGGACAGGGTACACAGATACGCAGTATTTT	CASRTGYTDTQYF
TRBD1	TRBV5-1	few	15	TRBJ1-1	TGCGCCAGCAGCTCACTGACAGGGCAAGGTGGTGAAGCCTTCTTT	CASSSLTGQGGEAFF
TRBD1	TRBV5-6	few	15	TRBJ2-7	TGTGCCAGCAGCTACGGACAGGGGGCGAACTACGAGCAGTACTTC	CASSYGQGANYEQYF
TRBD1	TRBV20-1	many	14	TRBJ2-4	TGCAGTGCTAGTCAGGGGGTGGACAAAAACATTCAGTACTTC	CSASQGVDKNIQYF
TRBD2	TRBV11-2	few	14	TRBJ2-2	TGTGCCAGCAGCTTAGCTAGCGGGAGAAGGGAGCTGTTTTTT	CASSLASGRRELFF
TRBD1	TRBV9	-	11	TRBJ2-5	TGTGCCAGCAGCCCGCCGGGACAGCCACCTTTC	CASSPPGQPPF
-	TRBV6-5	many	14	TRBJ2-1	TGTGCCAGCAGAACATTAAGCTCCTACAATGAGCAGTTCTTC	CASRTLSSYNEQFF
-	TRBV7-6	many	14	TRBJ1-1	TGTGCCAGCAGCTTAGGTCCAGCTAACACTGAAGCTTTCTTT	CASSLGPANTEAFF
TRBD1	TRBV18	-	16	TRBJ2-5	TGTGCCAGCTCCCCACGACAGGGGGTGTACCAAGAGACCCAGTACTTC	CASSPRQGVYQETQYF
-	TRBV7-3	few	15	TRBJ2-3	TGTGCCAGCAGCTTCTTAGGGGGAGCGGCAGATACGCAGTATTTT	CASSFLGGAADTQYF
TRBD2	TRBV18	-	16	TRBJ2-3	TGTGCCAGCTCACCCCAGCGGGAGAGAGGGACAGATACGCAGTATTTT	CASSPQRERGTDTQYF
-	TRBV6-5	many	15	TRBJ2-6	TGTGCCAGCAGTTACTACGGGTACGGGGCCAACGTCCTGACTTTC	CASSYYGYGANVLTF
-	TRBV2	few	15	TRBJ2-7	TGTGCCAGCAGGGGACGAGATTTTTTTTCCTACGAGCAGTACTTC	CASRGRDFFSYEQYF
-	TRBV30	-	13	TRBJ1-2	TGTGCCTGGGGAGGGACGGCCCCCATGAGCTACACCTTC	CAWGGTAPMSYTF
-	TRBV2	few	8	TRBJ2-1	TGTGCCAGCAGTGGTGACTGGTTC	CASSGDWF
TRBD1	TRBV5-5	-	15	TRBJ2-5	TGTGCCAGCAGCCTGCGGACAGGGATTGGAGAGACCCAGTACTTC	CASSLRTGIGETQYF
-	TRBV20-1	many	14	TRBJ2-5	TGCAGTGCTAGAGGGGGGCCCTACCAAGAGACCCAGTACTTC	CSARGGPYQETQYF
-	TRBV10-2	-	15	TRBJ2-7	TGCGCCAGCAGTGAGTCACAGGGTGTTAACTACGAGCAGTACTTC	CASSESQGVNYEQYF